Below, 24 T cell receptor beta chains from the same sample are listed, as sequenced in a study of OX40 agonist ivuxolimab in advanced cancers. Only in-frame clones appear in the TCRdb table, and some are missing; sequencing was by immunoSEQ multiplex PCR. This table has 30,000 to 40,000 clones, roughly 80% appearing once. The starting material was CD4+ or CD8+ T cells sorted from blood, obtained in a trial of the OX40 agonist ivuxolimab. The receptor source for this set is an adult with an advanced solid tumor such as melanoma, head and neck, liver or kidney cancer.

The J gene is TRBJ2-1, the V gene TRBV6-1, with TRBD1 identical over 7 bases. There are 15 residues in the CDR3. Germline assignment: CDR1 MNHNS and CDR2 SASEGT. The V and J ends lost 2 bases and 2 bases, in that order; junction bases with no gene match: 3. CDR3 nucleotide sequence: TGTGCCAGCAGTGAAACAGGGGAACCCTACAATGAGCAGTTCTTC. Translation gives CASSETGEPYNEQFF.

This rearrangement joins TRBV6-1 to TRBJ2-1; 9 positions match TRBD2. The V segment lost 2 bases and the J segment 7 bases; nucleotides outside the gene matches: 9. The germline CDR1 and CDR2 sequences are MNHNS and SASEGT. The CDR3 contains 16 residues. CDR3 amino acids: CASSEYGLAGRNEQFF. In DNA, the CDR3 is TGTGCCAGCAGTGAATACGGCCTAGCGGGGAGGAATGAGCAGTTCTTC.

This sequence joins TRBV21-1 and TRBJ1-6. TRBV21-1 is given as a pseudogene. The CDR3 extends over 10 amino acids. For the CDR3, the DNA is TGTGCCAGCAGCATAAAACCCCTCCACTTT. This encodes CASSIKPLHF.

CDR3 nucleotides: TGTGCCAGCAGCTTATTTTCAGACTATGGCTACACCTTC. As protein: CASSLFSDYGYTF. The V gene is TRBV7-9, the J gene TRBJ1-2, with D uncertain. CDR3 length equals 13 residues. The germline V gene encodes CDR1 SEHNR and CDR2 FQNEAQ (reference sequence). The V gene lost 2 bases and the J gene lost 3 bases, with 7 bases spanning the gap. The whole variable domain, remainder taken from reference TRBV7-9 and TRBJ1-2, is DTGVSQNPRHKITKRGQNVTFRCDPISEHNRLYWYRQTLGQGPEFLTYFQNEAQLEKSRLLSDRFSAERPKGSFSTLEIQRTEQGDSAMYLCASSLFSDYGYTFGSGTRLTVV.

In its sample, this clone was seen a few times. This sequence joins TRBV9 and TRBJ1-1, with D possibly TRBD1 on 6 matching bases. The ends were cut back, 3 bases at V and 1 base at J, with 13 bases in the middle. The CDR3 runs to 15 residues. Germline CDR1 and CDR2: SGDLS and YYNGEE. The CDR3 DNA follows: TGTGCCAGCAGCGAGGGGGTACGAACGAACACTGAAGCTTTCTTT. Protein product: CASSEGVRTNTEAFF.

To note about this clone: Possible read error: a much larger clone is one base away. Distinct nucleotide sequences in the sample also encode this CDR3. The chain has TRBV27 and TRBJ2-1, with 10 bases aligning to TRBD2. Per the germline V gene, CDR1 is MNHEY and CDR2 is SMNVEV (reference sequence). The ends lost 6 bases at V and 0 bases at J; junction bases unmatched: 14. This CDR3 has 19 amino acids. The CDR3, as DNA: TGTGCCAGCAGGCGAACTAGCGGGGTTTCCCTGAGCTCCTACAATGAGCAGTTCTTC. Amino acids: CASRRTSGVSLSSYNEQFF.

The chain carries TRBV27 and TRBJ2-1, with a tentative D call TRBD2 (6 bases). V was trimmed by 5 bases and J by 2 bases, leaving 19 bases between them. Per germline, CDR1 MNHEY and CDR2 SMNVEV (reference sequence). The CDR3 is made up of 17 amino acids. The CDR3 DNA sequence: TGTGCCAGCAGTCCCCGCAGGAGGGTGGGGACCTACAATGAGCAGTTCTTC. Protein: CASSPRRRVGTYNEQFF.

This clone was seen more than once but under ten times. The gene calls are TRBV27 and TRBJ1-1; TRBD1 aligns across 9 bases. The V gene end was trimmed by 5 bases and the J gene end by 13 bases; junction bases not matched to a gene: 17. Germline loops: CDR1 MNHEY, CDR2 SMNVEV (reference sequence). The length of the CDR3 is 15 residues. Here the CDR3 DNA reads TGTGCCAGCAGTCCCTCGACAGGGGGAGAGGCGATCGGTTTCTTT. It encodes CASSPSTGGEAIGFF.

The chain uses TRBV11-3 and TRBJ2-2; D is ambiguous. This CDR3 has 13 residues. Trimming stripped 4 bases from V and 5 bases from J, with 8 bases between. The germline V gene has CDR1 SGHNT and CDR2 YENEEA. The DNA of the CDR3 is TGTGCCAGCAGCTACAGCGATACCGGGGAGCTGTTTTTT. Protein sequence: CASSYSDTGELFF. The variable domain in full, completed from reference TRBV11-3 and TRBJ2-2, reads EAGVVQSPRYKIIEKKQPVAFWCNPISGHNTLYWYLQNLGQGPELLIRYENEEAVDDSQLPKDRFSAERLKGVDSTLKIQPAELGDSAVYLCASSYSDTGELFFGEGSRLTVL.

This chain uses TRBV4-2 with TRBJ1-2; the D is unclear. Germline CDR1 is LGHNA and CDR2 is YNFKEQ. This CDR3 region has 13 residues. Trimming took 0 bases from V and 7 from J, leaving 9 bases between them. The CDR3 protein is CASSQELESGYTF. CDR3 nucleotides: TGTGCCAGCAGCCAAGAACTAGAGAGTGGCTACACCTTC.

This clone showed up just once. The V gene is TRBV7-3, the J gene TRBJ2-3; 11 positions match TRBD2. Per the germline V gene, CDR1 is SGHTA and CDR2 is FQGTGA. This CDR3 has 15 amino acids. The J segment lost 3 bases and the V segment lost 5 bases, leaving 4 bases of the junction unmatched. The CDR3: CASSETSGETDTQYF. CDR3 nucleotide sequence: TGTGCCAGCAGCGAGACTAGCGGGGAGACAGATACGCAGTATTTT.

V usage is TRBV29-1 and J usage is TRBJ2-7, with TRBD2 matching over 9 bases. The CDR3 is 14 residues long. Trimming removed 7 bases from V and 1 base from J; junction bases left unmatched: 8. Germline V lookup: CDR1 SQVTM, CDR2 ANQGSEA. CDR3 amino acids: CSAWLAGESYEQYF. CDR3 in DNA: TGCAGCGCTTGGTTAGCGGGAGAATCCTACGAGCAGTACTTC.

This clone was observed a handful of times. V is TRBV9 and J is TRBJ1-1; tentatively, D is TRBD1 (6 bases). Trimming removed 0 bases from V and 5 bases from J, with 14 bases in between. In germline, CDR1 is SGDLS, CDR2 YYNGEE. This CDR3 has 15 amino acids. The CDR3 DNA sequence: TGTGCCAGCAGCGTAGGGCCCGGGGGCGCAACTGAAGCTTTCTTT. Its protein product is CASSVGPGGATEAFF.

V is TRBV27 and J is TRBJ1-1; no firm D call. The germline CDR1 and CDR2 sequences are MNHEY and SMNVEV (reference sequence). CDR3 length equals 14 residues. The ends were cut back, 3 bases at V and 0 bases at J, with 8 bases in the middle. CDR3 region: CASSFLGLNTEAFF. The CDR3 DNA is TGTGCCAGCAGTTTTCTAGGCTTGAACACTGAAGCTTTCTTT.

This sequence joins TRBV11-3 and TRBJ2-2; 10 nucleotides match TRBD2. CDR1 and CDR2 (germline): SGHNT, YENEEA. The J segment lost 3 bases and the V segment lost 5 bases, leaving 9 bases of the junction unmatched. The CDR3 sequence is 17 residues long. The CDR3 region is CASSLHSGGADTGELFF. In DNA form, the CDR3 reads TGTGCCAGCAGCCTACACAGCGGGGGGGCCGACACCGGGGAGCTGTTTTTT.

The V call is TRBV28, the J call TRBJ2-1; possibly TRBD1 for D (6 bases). Trimming pared 5 bases from V and 0 bases from J, leaving 11 bases between. Looked up from germline, CDR1 is MDHEN and CDR2 is SYDVKM. The CDR3 is 15 amino acids. CDR3 bases: TGTGCCAGCAGTACAGGGATGAGCTCCTACAATGAGCAGTTCTTC. Translating it yields CASSTGMSSYNEQFF.

The chain combines TRBV11-3 with TRBJ2-1; 7 bases are shared with TRBD2. From germline, CDR1 is SGHNT and CDR2 YENEEA. This CDR3 spans 14 amino acids. The J segment lost 15 bases and the V segment lost 5 bases, leaving 16 bases of the junction unmatched. CDR3 coding DNA: TGTGCCAGCAGCGGATCGGGACTACCCGCGCCGCTGTTCTTC. Translated: CASSGSGLPAPLFF.

V gene TRBV5-6 combines with J gene TRBJ1-1; no reliable D call. Deletions cut 4 bases from V and 7 bases from J, with 14 bases between. Germline CDR1 and CDR2: SGHDT and YYEEEE. This CDR3 is 13 amino acids long. The DNA for the CDR3 is TGTGCCAGCAGCCCCGGGCTTATTCTTGAAGCTTTCTTT. This encodes CASSPGLILEAFF.

The chain employs TRBV19 and TRBJ2-3; 16 bases match TRBD2. The germline gives CDR1 LNHDA, CDR2 SQIVND (reference sequence). This CDR3 has 15 residues. V lost 5 bases, J lost 9 bases, and 5 bases stayed unmatched. The CDR3 sequence: CASSPGTSGGETQYF. CDR3 DNA sequence: TGTGCCAGTAGTCCTGGGACTAGCGGGGGGGAGACGCAGTATTTT.

The chain employs TRBV2 and TRBJ2-1; maybe TRBD2 (7 bases). The CDR3 extends over 18 amino acids. Germline loops: CDR1 SNHLY, CDR2 FYNNEI. Trimming removed 4 bases from V and 4 bases from J, with 23 bases in between. The CDR3 DNA reads as TGTGCCAGCAGTGTTCTCAGGGGCAGGGCTAGCGGTTACAATGAGCAGTTCTTC. This gives the protein CASSVLRGRASGYNEQFF.

The rearrangement links TRBV6-4 to TRBJ2-1; TRBD1 aligns across 9 bases. After removal of 0 bases from V and 8 bases from J, the junction contained 8 bases not matched to a gene. Germline V CDR1 and CDR2: MRHNA, SNTAGT. The length of the CDR3 is 16 residues. The CDR3 sequence is CASSDSTGQGTDEQFF. The CDR3 DNA follows: TGTGCCAGCAGTGACTCCACGGGACAGGGTACCGATGAGCAGTTCTTC.

This chain joins TRBV5-6 and TRBJ1-1; possible D gene TRBD1, 5 bases. V dropped 4 bases and J dropped 4 bases, with 11 bases sitting between them. The CDR3 sequence is 13 residues long. Germline values: CDR1 SGHDT, CDR2 YYEEEE. The CDR3 region is CASSRYRSTEAFF. The CDR3 DNA is TGTGCCAGCAGCCGATACAGGAGCACTGAAGCTTTCTTT.

The chain recombines TRBV7-9 with TRBJ2-1; the D gene is possibly TRBD2 (6 bases). Germline loops: CDR1 SEHNR, CDR2 FQNEAQ (reference sequence). The CDR3 spans 13 residues. With 8 bases removed from V and 6 bases from J, the gap between germline ends came to 14 bases. The CDR3 DNA reads as TGTGCCAGCTTGGGACTGGGGGGCAATGAGCAGTTCTTC. The encoded protein is CASLGLGGNEQFF.

This chain uses TRBV5-1 with TRBJ2-7, with a possible D match to TRBD1 (6 bases). The V gene lost 3 bases and the J gene lost 1 base, with 14 bases spanning the gap. Germline CDR1 and CDR2: SGHRS and YFSETQ. This CDR3 has 15 amino acids. For the CDR3, the DNA is TGCGCCAGCAGCTCCGGGACAAGGGTTTCCTACGAGCAGTACTTC. Residues: CASSSGTRVSYEQYF.